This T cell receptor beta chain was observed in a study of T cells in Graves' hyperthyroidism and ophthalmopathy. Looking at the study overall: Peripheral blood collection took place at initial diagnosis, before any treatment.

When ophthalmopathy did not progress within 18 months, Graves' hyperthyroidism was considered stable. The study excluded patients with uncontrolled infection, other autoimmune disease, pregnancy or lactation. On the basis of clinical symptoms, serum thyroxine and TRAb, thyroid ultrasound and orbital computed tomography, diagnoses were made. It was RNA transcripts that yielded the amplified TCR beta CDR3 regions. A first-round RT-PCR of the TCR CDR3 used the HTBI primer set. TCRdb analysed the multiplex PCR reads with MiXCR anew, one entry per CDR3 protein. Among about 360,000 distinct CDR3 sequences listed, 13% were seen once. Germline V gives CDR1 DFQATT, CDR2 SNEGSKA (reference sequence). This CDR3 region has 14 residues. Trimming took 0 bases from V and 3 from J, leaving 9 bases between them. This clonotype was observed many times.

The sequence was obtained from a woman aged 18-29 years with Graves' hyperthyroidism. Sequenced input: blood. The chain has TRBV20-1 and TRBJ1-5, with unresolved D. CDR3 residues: CSAREPYLNQPQHF. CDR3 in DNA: TGCAGTGCTAGAGAGCCCTACCTCAATCAGCCCCAGCATTTT.